The entry below describes one TCR beta chain. The source of the sample is a study of cytomegalovirus exposure and HLA in healthy donors. Primers: 60 Vbeta forward and 13 Jbeta reverse. The repertoire was sequenced with immunoSEQ multiplex PCR; TCRdb's copy has only in-frame clones and lacks some. Of around 70,000 clones listed, around two thirds were seen once; the top ten hold roughly an eighth. Trimming pared 5 bases from V and 7 bases from J, leaving 11 bases between. The CDR3 contains 12 residues. CDR1 and CDR2 from the germline V gene are SGHNT and YENEEA. The V and J genes are TRBV11-3 and TRBJ1-2; weak D call: TRBD1 (5 bases). The receptor was derived from a human donor in good health. The sample taken for sequencing was PBMCs. This CDR3 reads CASSHGDSGYTF. In DNA, the CDR3 is TGTGCCAGCAGCCATGGCGACAGTGGCTACACCTTC.